This T cell receptor (beta chain) was obtained from a study of T cell responses to AZD1222 COVID-19 vaccine. Overall study: The analysis combined second doses at about 4 or about 12 weeks. Regarding the study as a whole: Clonal diversity was possibly underestimated; the donors were predominantly white British and more often female. Vaccine-associated CD4 TCRs ranged over spike, dominating at 160-218 and 743-854. Just a handful of people given AZD1222 tested seropositive at baseline.

On this clone itself: Its antigen is not identified.

Produced via immunoSEQ multiplex PCR; TCRdb's table is partial and in-frame only. The sample contains about 100,000 clones, over 75% of which appear only once. The CDR3 totals 15 residues. V dropped 6 bases and J dropped 5 bases, with 19 bases sitting between them. Per germline, CDR1 SGHTA and CDR2 FQGNSA. The sequencing used peripheral blood, collected on day 0 of AZD1222 vaccination. The chain couples TRBV7-2 to TRBJ2-5; TRBD2 might be the D (5 bases). The origin of this receptor is an adult in good health. The CDR3 region has the DNA TGTGCCAGCAGTCCTCAACTAGTGTTGGGTGAGACCCAGTACTTC. Residues: CASSPQLVLGETQYF. Complete variable domain (other parts from reference TRBV7-2 and TRBJ2-5): GAGVSQSPSNKVTEKGKDVELRCDPISGHTALYWYRQSLGQGLEFLIYFQGNSAPDKSGLPSDRFSAERTGGSVSTLTIQRTQQEDSAVYLCASSPQLVLGETQYFGPGTRLLVL.